Listed below are T cell receptor beta chains from one sample, sequenced in a study of identical twins. TCRdb fed the 5' RACE reads into MiXCR, producing one record per CDR3 protein. The data contain around 570,000 distinct CDR3 sequences, around a tenth of them singletons. These data were likewise used in another study, on yellow fever vaccine responses in identical twins.

Sequencing was carried out using PBMCs. The source of these receptors is a woman aged 18 to 35 in good health. Each CDR3 is given with its conserved first and last residue. D genes are given only for firm matches. Only some rows state a clone size, as once, few, many or a class for expanded clones.

d_call clone_size j_call v_call cdr3_nt cdr3_aa
TRBD2 - TRBJ2-5 TRBV27 TGTGCCAGCAGTTCTCCTAGCGGGGGGGCGGAGACCCAGTACTTC CASSSPSGGAETQYF
TRBD1 few TRBJ1-1 TRBV10-3 TGTGCCACGACGGGACAGGAGAGTGGGTCTGAAGCTTTCTTT CATTGQESGSEAFF
TRBD2 few TRBJ2-1 TRBV29-1 TGCAGCGTTTCGCGGGAGGGATCTTACAATGAGCAGTTCTTC CSVSREGSYNEQFF
- - TRBJ2-7 TRBV6-1 TGTGCCAGCAGTGAAAGGCCTAGCGAGAGCTCCTACGAGCAGTACTTC CASSERPSESSYEQYF
- - TRBJ2-7 TRBV11-2 TGTGCCAGCAGCTTAGAAGGCACAGCGGGCCTTACCTACGAGCAGTACTTC CASSLEGTAGLTYEQYF
- many TRBJ2-2 TRBV5-1 TGCGCCAGCAGCTTGGACCCCGGGGGCGCCGGGGAGCTGTTTTTT CASSLDPGGAGELFF
- - TRBJ2-3 TRBV21-1 TGTGCCAGCAGCAAACTTTGTGGTCCTCAACCCCCCGGGGATAGCACAGATACGCAGTATTTT CASSKLCGPQPPGDSTDTQYF
- few TRBJ2-1 TRBV7-9 TGTGCCAGCAGCTTTCAGGCCTACAATGAGCAGTTCTTC CASSFQAYNEQFF
- many TRBJ2-3 TRBV7-9 TGTGCCAGCAGCTTAGCGAGCGGGAGCACAGATACGCAGTATTTT CASSLASGSTDTQYF
- many TRBJ2-7 TRBV4-3 TGCGCCAGCAGCCAAGATTTTCAGGGGGGCTCCTACGAGCAGTACTTC CASSQDFQGGSYEQYF
TRBD1 few TRBJ1-1 TRBV9 TGTGCCAGCAGCGTCACAGGGGGTTCTGAAGCTTTCTTT CASSVTGGSEAFF
- - TRBJ2-7 TRBV7-2 TGTGCCAGCAGCTTAGCGTCTGGTCTAGCGCACGAGCAGTACTTC CASSLASGLAHEQYF
TRBD2 few TRBJ2-1 TRBV12-3/TRBV12-4 TGTGCCAGCAGGGGGGGACTAGCGGGAGTCGGCAATGAGCAGTTCTTC CASRGGLAGVGNEQFF
- - TRBJ2-5 TRBV4-1 TGCGCCAGCAGCCAAACCGGGACCCTTTCCCTCAAAGAGACCCAGTACTTC CASSQTGTLSLKETQYF
TRBD2 - TRBJ2-6 TRBV5-1 TGCGCCAGCAGCTTATGGGGGACTAGCCTACTCTCTGGGGCCAACGTCCTGACTTTC CASSLWGTSLLSGANVLTF
- - TRBJ1-5 TRBV3-1 TGTGCCAGCAGCCAAGATGGGTTTCAGCCCCAGCATTTT CASSQDGFQPQHF
TRBD2 few TRBJ2-5 TRBV27 TGTGCCAGCAGTTTTGAGCGGGGGTCCCAAGAGACCCAGTACTTC CASSFERGSQETQYF
TRBD2 few TRBJ2-1 TRBV10-3 TGTGCCATCATTCGGGCCGTGGGGACTAGCGCCAACAATGAGCAGTTCTTC CAIIRAVGTSANNEQFF
TRBD2 many TRBJ2-3 TRBV27 TGTGCCAGCAGTTTCGGACTAGCTATAGATACGCAGTATTTT CASSFGLAIDTQYF
- - TRBJ2-5 TRBV7-2 TGTGCCAGCAGCTTAGGGGGTCTAGAAGGTGTGACCCAGTACTTC CASSLGGLEGVTQYF
- - TRBJ2-7 TRBV5-8 TGTGCCATCACCCCCAGGCCCGACTCCTACGAGCAGTACTTC CAITPRPDSYEQYF
TRBD1 few TRBJ2-1 TRBV7-8 TGTGCCAGCAGCTTCCGGGACAGGGTCAATGAGCAGTTCTTC CASSFRDRVNEQFF
TRBD2 - TRBJ2-7 TRBV4-1 TGCGCCAGCAGCGCTAGCGGGGCCGAGCAGTACTTC CASSASGAEQYF
TRBD1 many TRBJ2-1 TRBV12-3/TRBV12-4 TGTGCCAGCAGTTTGGTCCCGGGACAGGGTAATGAGCAGTTCTTC CASSLVPGQGNEQFF
- - TRBJ2-7 TRBV29-1 TGCAGCGCTGCGGAAGGCGAGCAGTACTTC CSAAEGEQYF
- many TRBJ2-4 TRBV29-1 TGCAGCGGATTAGCCAAAAACATTCAGTACTTC CSGLAKNIQYF
- - TRBJ2-6 TRBV12-3/TRBV12-4 TGTGCCAGCAGTACCGACGGCTCTGGGGCCAACGTCCTGACTTTC CASSTDGSGANVLTF
- few TRBJ2-7 TRBV6-5 TGTGCCAGCAGTTACTCCACCACCCCCTACGAGCAGTACTTC CASSYSTTPYEQYF
- - TRBJ1-4 TRBV27 TGTGCCAGCAGTTTTCTTAATGAAAAACTGTTTTTT CASSFLNEKLFF
TRBD1 - TRBJ1-3 TRBV5-5 TGTGCCAGCAGCTTGAAACAGGGGCTAGGAAACACCATATATTTT CASSLKQGLGNTIYF
TRBD2 many TRBJ2-7 TRBV5-1 TGCGCCAGCAGCCCCCCCTGGGGAGGGACCTACGAGCAGTACTTC CASSPPWGGTYEQYF